One sample yielded the 32 T cell receptor beta chains listed below, sequenced in a study of CD8 T cells in ankylosing spondylitis. Whole-study results and caveats: Fewer than ten highly homologous variants made up a TCR beta motif that seemed to typify ankylosing spondylitis blood.

TCRdb passed the 5' RACE reads through MiXCR, listing each CDR3 protein once. The sample shows about 390,000 distinct CDR3 sequences, 20% to 25% of them seen only once. The antigens of these receptors remain unknown. The sequencing input was blood, either unsorted or a sorted T cell fraction (not recorded which). These receptor sequences come from a male donor with ankylosing spondylitis.

This clonotype was recorded a few times. The genes are TRBV6-2 or TRBV6-3 and TRBJ2-1; D is perhaps TRBD2 (6 bases). V dropped 5 bases and J dropped 9 bases, with 20 bases sitting between them. This CDR3 spans 15 amino acids. CDR1 is MNHEY and CDR2 is SVGEGT in the germline V gene. CDR3 region: CASSRPGTAFTEQFF. The CDR3 DNA is TGTGCCAGCAGTAGACCCGGGACTGCCTTCACTGAGCAGTTCTTC.

The V call is TRBV27, the J call TRBJ2-7; 7 bases line up with TRBD1. J lost 6 bases, V lost 1 base, and 15 bases had no gene match. Germline V gives CDR1 MNHEY, CDR2 SMNVEV (reference sequence). The CDR3 is made up of 17 amino acids. The CDR3 sequence: CASSLYPLGTAFVEQYF. CDR3 DNA: TGTGCCAGCAGTTTATATCCCCTCGGGACAGCTTTTGTCGAGCAGTACTTC.

This rearrangement joins TRBV12-3 or TRBV12-4 to TRBJ1-1; D unclear. Trimming took off 1 base at V and 3 bases at J, with 9 bases between the two ends. The CDR3 totals 14 residues. The CDR3: CASSLDGDYTEAFF. In nucleotides, the CDR3 is TGTGCCAGCAGTTTAGACGGTGATTACACTGAAGCTTTCTTT.

This clonotype was seen a few times. The CDR3 bases are TGTGCCAGCAGTTTTTACACGGGTGAGCAGTTCTTC. This sequence encodes CASSFYTGEQFF. The chain recombines TRBV27 with TRBJ2-1; no clear D gene. V lost 3 bases to trimming and J lost 9 bases, with 9 bases between them. The germline V gene has CDR1 MNHEY and CDR2 SMNVEV (reference sequence). This CDR3 region has 12 residues.

The J gene is TRBJ2-3, the V gene TRBV9; TRBD2 matches 8 bases. This CDR3 contains 15 residues. Germline V gene data show CDR1 as SGDLS and CDR2 as YYNGEE. V dropped 3 bases and J dropped 3; count of bases not matched to a gene: 6. The CDR3 DNA follows: TGTGCCAGCAGCGCCCGGGGGGGCAGGACAGATACGCAGTATTTT. Translation: CASSARGGRTDTQYF. The variable domain in full, completed from reference TRBV9 and TRBJ2-3, reads DSGVTQTPKHLITATGQRVTLRCSPRSGDLSVYWYQQSLDQGLQFLIQYYNGEERAKGNILERFSAQQFPDLHSELNLSSLELGDSALYFCASSARGGRTDTQYFGPGTRLTVL.

This clonotype was seen only a few times. The chain employs TRBV5-1 and TRBJ1-1, with D unclear. The CDR3 runs 14 residues. Looked up from germline, CDR1 is SGHRS and CDR2 is YFSETQ. V was trimmed by 0 bases and J by 2 bases, leaving 8 bases between them. CDR3 amino acids: CASSLGGDNTEAFF. The CDR3 DNA is TGCGCCAGCAGCTTGGGCGGTGATAACACTGAAGCTTTCTTT.

The chain carries TRBV11-2 and TRBJ2-2; D gene uncertain. V was cut by 5 bases and J by 4 bases, with 17 bases left in between. CDR1 SGHAT and CDR2 FQNNGV come from the germline V gene. The CDR3 extends over 16 amino acids. The CDR3 protein is CASSTRIQTGTGELFF. The CDR3 DNA sequence: TGTGCCAGCAGCACGCGGATTCAGACGGGCACCGGGGAGCTGTTTTTT.

In its sample, this clonotype was seen a few times. J is TRBJ2-1 and V is TRBV29-1; 8 positions match TRBD2. The CDR3 loop spans 15 amino acids. The germline CDR1 and CDR2 sequences are SQVTM and ANQGSEA. V gave up 4 bases and J gave up 7 bases; unmatched junction bases: 12. CDR3 sequence: CSVGAAASGHNEQFF. CDR3 sequence (DNA): TGCAGCGTTGGGGCGGCGGCTAGCGGGCATAATGAGCAGTTCTTC.

This clonotype was seen only a few times. This chain links TRBV6-1 with TRBJ1-5; unclear D gene. The CDR3 contains 14 residues. Trimming took off 5 bases at V and 9 bases at J, with 17 bases between the two ends. In germline, CDR1 is MNHNS, CDR2 SASEGT. The CDR3 region has the DNA TGTGCCAGCAGTCGCCGTCCGGGGTATGGGCCCCAGCATTTT. It codes for CASSRRPGYGPQHF.

This clonotype has a handful of counts. DNA of the CDR3: TGTGCCATCAGTGAGTCGGGCACTTACACAGATACGCAGTATTTT. Translation gives CAISESGTYTDTQYF. This sequence joins TRBV10-3 and TRBJ2-3; D remains unclear. CDR1 ENHRY and CDR2 SYGVKD come from the germline V gene. CDR3 length: 15 amino acids. V dropped 0 bases and J dropped 2 bases, with 9 bases sitting between them.

This clonotype was seen many times. V is TRBV7-2 and J is TRBJ2-1, with 8 bases identical to TRBD2. V was pared by 2 bases and J by 5 bases, with 2 bases of the junction left unmatched. This CDR3 is 14 amino acids long. Germline CDR1 and CDR2: SGHTA and FQGNSA. The CDR3 DNA reads as TGTGCCAGCAGCTTACCGGGAGGGGACAATGAGCAGTTCTTC. This encodes CASSLPGGDNEQFF.

This clonotype was counted only a few times. This chain links TRBV10-3 with TRBJ2-5; 7 bases match TRBD1. The germline gives CDR1 ENHRY, CDR2 SYGVKD. CDR3 length: 12 residues. V was pared by 11 bases and J by 1 base, with 4 bases of the junction left unmatched. The CDR3 nucleotides are TGTGCCGCCCGGACAGGCCAAGAGACCCAGTACTTC. It yields the protein CAARTGQETQYF.

This CDR3 is CASSMDISNYGYTF. The DNA for the CDR3 is TGCGCCAGCAGCATGGACATATCTAACTATGGCTACACCTTC. This chain links TRBV5-1 with TRBJ1-2; D is perhaps TRBD1 (5 bases). V shed 4 bases and J shed 0 bases, with 10 bases lying between them. The CDR3 runs 14 residues. Germline lookup yields CDR1 SGHRS and CDR2 YFSETQ.

This chain connects TRBV7-8 to TRBJ2-1; TRBD2 matches 11 bases. V lost 5 bases to trimming and J lost 9 bases; unmatched junction nucleotides: 6. Germline values: CDR1 SGHVS, CDR2 FQNEAQ. The CDR3 spans 14 residues. CDR3 in amino acids: CASSKTSGNGEQFF. The CDR3 DNA follows: TGTGCCAGCAGCAAGACTAGCGGGAACGGTGAGCAGTTCTTC. Full variable domain (rest looked up from reference TRBV7-8 and TRBJ2-1): GAGVSQSPRYKVAKRGQDVALRCDPISGHVSLFWYQQALGQGPEFLTYFQNEAQLDKSGLPSDRFFAERPEGSVSTLKIQRTQQEDSAVYLCASSKTSGNGEQFFGPGTRLTVL.

This rearrangement joins TRBV12-3 or TRBV12-4 to TRBJ2-3, with 7 bases fitting TRBD2. The CDR3 has 15 amino acids. V gave up 6 bases and J gave up 3 bases; unmatched junction bases: 9. This chain's CDR3 is CASSSRGIETDTQYF. DNA of the CDR3: TGTGCCAGCAGCTCGCGGGGGATTGAAACAGATACGCAGTATTTT.

This clonotype was recorded a few times. The chain has TRBV6-1 and TRBJ1-4, with D possibly being TRBD1 (5 bases). There are 14 residues in the CDR3. V gave up 5 bases and J gave up 8 bases, with 15 bases separating them. Germline V CDR1 and CDR2: MNHNS, SASEGT. The CDR3 coding sequence is TGTGCCAGCAGTAATGGACATCGAGAGGAAAAACTGTTTTTT. Translated: CASSNGHREEKLFF.

As DNA, the CDR3 is TGTGCCAGCAGCTTAGAATTTAGCGGGACCTACGAGCAGTACTTC. Protein sequence: CASSLEFSGTYEQYF. The chain has TRBV7-9 and TRBJ2-7; 8 nucleotides match TRBD2. The V gene end was trimmed by 1 base and the J gene end by 2 bases; junction bases not matched to a gene: 4. Germline loops: CDR1 SEHNR, CDR2 FQNEAQ (reference sequence). The length of the CDR3 is 15 residues.

This clonotype occurred once. This sequence joins TRBV20-1 and TRBJ2-2; 8 bases line up with TRBD1. The trim removed 0 bases at V and 6 bases at J, leaving 3 bases unmatched. This CDR3 is built from 14 residues. Per the germline V gene, CDR1 is DFQATT and CDR2 is SNEGSKA (reference sequence). The CDR3 sequence is CSARDNRGAGELFF. The CDR3 region has the DNA TGCAGTGCTAGAGATAACAGGGGGGCCGGGGAGCTGTTTTTT.

J is TRBJ2-7 and V is TRBV9; no clear D. Germline CDR1 SGDLS, CDR2 YYNGEE. The CDR3 runs to 14 residues. V was shortened by 0 bases and J by 6 bases, with 13 bases between the two germline ends. The CDR3 protein is CASSVGQRPGEQYF. DNA of the CDR3: TGTGCCAGCAGCGTAGGGCAACGGCCCGGCGAGCAGTACTTC.

The sample holds a few counts of this clonotype. This sequence joins TRBV5-4 and TRBJ2-1; 9 bases agree with TRBD2. This CDR3 contains 17 residues. The germline V gene has CDR1 SGHNT and CDR2 YYREEE (reference sequence). J gave up 6 bases and V 2 bases, and 12 bases lay outside the gene matches. This CDR3 is CASSFGRRAGGGNEQFF. CDR3 sequence (DNA): TGTGCCAGCAGCTTTGGTCGGCGAGCGGGGGGTGGCAATGAGCAGTTCTTC. The entire variable domain, with the rest obtained from reference TRBV5-4 and TRBJ2-1, is as follows: ETGVTQSPTHLIKTRGQQVTLRCSSQSGHNTVSWYQQALGQGPQFIFQYYREEENGRGNFPPRFSGLQFPNYSSELNVNALELDDSALYLCASSFGRRAGGGNEQFFGPGTRLTVL.

This clonotype was recorded a few times. The chain uses TRBV18 and TRBJ2-2; D gene uncertain. Germline V gene data show CDR1 as KGHSH and CDR2 as LQKENI. CDR3 length equals 14 residues. Trimming shortened V by 1 base and J by 8 bases, and 11 bases separated the two germline ends. CDR3 loop: CASSPLTRGGELFF. The DNA for the CDR3 is TGTGCCAGCTCACCACTAACACGCGGAGGGGAGCTGTTTTTT. Full variable domain (rest looked up from reference TRBV18 and TRBJ2-2): NAGVMQNPRHLVRRRGQEARLRCSPMKGHSHVYWYRQLPEEGLKFMVYLQKENIIDESGMPKERFSAEFPKEGPSILRIQQVVRGDSAAYFCASSPLTRGGELFFGEGSRLTVL.

The chain carries TRBV7-2 and TRBJ1-1, with 12 nucleotides matching TRBD1. V dropped 6 bases and J dropped 4; count of bases not matched to a gene: 9. Per the germline V gene, CDR1 is SGHTA and CDR2 is FQGNSA. This CDR3 region has 16 residues. The CDR3 protein is CASRAGTGGWATEAFF. DNA of the CDR3: TGTGCCAGCAGAGCCGGGACAGGGGGCTGGGCCACTGAAGCTTTCTTT.

DNA for the CDR3: TGTGCCAGCAGCTTATCGGTTGGCCCTCTCTCTGGGGCCAACGTCCTGACTTTC. This codes for CASSLSVGPLSGANVLTF. The chain joins TRBV7-2 to TRBJ2-6; D is undetermined. The V gene lost 2 bases and the J gene lost 0 bases, with 14 bases spanning the gap. The CDR3 loop spans 18 amino acids. The germline V gene has CDR1 SGHTA and CDR2 FQGNSA.

V usage is TRBV12-3 or TRBV12-4 and J usage is TRBJ1-3; D unclear. The V end lost 3 bases, the J end lost 0 bases, and 9 bases lay between the germline ends. The CDR3 consists of 15 residues. The CDR3 here is CASSFLPSSGNTIYF. CDR3 nucleotides: TGTGCCAGCAGTTTTTTGCCAAGCTCTGGAAACACCATATATTTT.

This clonotype was seen many times. V is TRBV4-2 and J is TRBJ2-1, with a possible D match to TRBD1 (6 bases). The length of the CDR3 is 16 residues. Germline assignment: CDR1 LGHNA and CDR2 YNFKEQ. The V and J ends lost 0 bases and 3 bases respectively, with 12 bases between them. The CDR3 sequence is CASSQEYRVVYNEQFF. In DNA form, the CDR3 reads TGTGCCAGCAGCCAAGAGTACAGGGTAGTCTACAATGAGCAGTTCTTC.

This clonotype turned up a few times. The gene calls are TRBV20-1 and TRBJ1-5; no definite D call. The CDR3 totals 12 residues. Germline CDR1 DFQATT, CDR2 SNEGSKA (reference sequence). V was cut by 4 bases and J by 6 bases, with 10 bases left in between. In nucleotides, the CDR3 is TGCAGTGCTATTCTGCGGGGTCAGCCCCAGCATTTT. It yields the protein CSAILRGQPQHF.

The table lists this clonotype with a few counts. The gene calls are TRBV15 and TRBJ2-5, with unresolved D. The CDR3 runs 15 residues. Per germline, CDR1 LNHNV and CDR2 YYDKDF (reference sequence). V was trimmed by 0 bases and J by 2 bases, leaving 10 bases between them. CDR3 loop: CATSRDSQQQETQYF. CDR3 nucleotides: TGTGCCACCAGCAGAGACTCGCAACAACAAGAGACCCAGTACTTC. The variable domain in full, with the rest retrieved from reference TRBV15 and TRBJ2-5, is DAMVIQNPRYQVTQFGKPVTLSCSQTLNHNVMYWYQQKSSQAPKLLFHYYDKDFNNEADTPDNFQSRRPNTSFCFLDIRSPGLGDTAMYLCATSRDSQQQETQYFGPGTRLLVL.

This clonotype showed up just a few times. This chain connects TRBV6-2 or TRBV6-3 to TRBJ2-7; 11 bases map to TRBD2. CDR1 and CDR2 (germline): MNHEY, SVGEGT. This CDR3 spans 15 amino acids. The V segment lost 6 bases and the J segment 6 bases; nucleotides outside the gene matches: 10. The CDR3 loop is CASSVAGGRSGEQYF. The CDR3 DNA reads TGTGCCAGCAGCGTAGCGGGAGGGCGGTCCGGCGAGCAGTACTTC.

The table lists this clonotype with a few counts. The chain is built from TRBV6-5 and TRBJ1-5; D might be TRBD1 (6 bases). The germline V gene has CDR1 MNHEY and CDR2 SVGAGI. Trimming took 0 bases from V and 5 from J, leaving 14 bases between them. The CDR3 runs to 16 residues. The CDR3 region is CASSYSRGAVDQPQHF. In nucleotides, the CDR3 is TGTGCCAGCAGTTACTCTAGGGGGGCGGTAGATCAGCCCCAGCATTTT.

This clonotype occurred a few times. The J gene is TRBJ2-3, the V gene TRBV5-1; 11 bases fit TRBD2. This CDR3 contains 14 residues. Germline CDR1 SGHRS, CDR2 YFSETQ. The V gene end was trimmed by 6 bases and the J gene end by 5 bases; junction bases not matched to a gene: 5. CDR3: CASIEGTSGDTQYF. Written as DNA, the CDR3 is TGCGCCAGCATAGAGGGGACTAGCGGAGATACGCAGTATTTT.

This clonotype was picked up a small number of times. The chain joins TRBV29-1 to TRBJ2-7, with D maybe TRBD1 (6 bases). The CDR3 consists of 18 residues. V lost 5 bases to trimming and J lost 5 bases, with 31 bases between them. Germline loops: CDR1 SQVTM, CDR2 ANQGSEA. The CDR3 region has the DNA TGCAGCGTTTACCCCCAGAACAGGGCCCAACAAGGTGGCGACGAGCAGTACTTC. As protein: CSVYPQNRAQQGGDEQYF.

This clonotype has just a few counts. The chain carries TRBV30 and TRBJ1-5, with no clear D. CDR1 GTSNPN and CDR2 SVGIG come from the germline V gene (reference sequence). The CDR3 is 12 residues long. V shed 6 bases and J shed 0 bases, with 6 bases lying between them. The CDR3 DNA follows: TGTGCCTGCTCCAGTAGCAATCAGCCCCAGCATTTT. This codes for CACSSSNQPQHF.